This entry lists 23 T cell receptor beta chains sequenced from one sample in a study of beta chain features in type 1 diabetes. Expressed TCRB transcripts were sequenced because the entire RNA isolate underwent reverse transcription. Measured with immunoSEQ multiplex PCR; TCRdb has only the in-frame clones, and not every one. The top ten hold 0.03% to 0.04% of the sample, which has roughly 250,000 clones, 9.6% seen once. The specimen sequenced was naive CD4+ T cells from blood. These TCRs come from a woman aged 18-29 years in good health.

The rearrangement joins TRBV9 to TRBJ1-4; no firm D call. Between the trimmed V and J ends, which lost 0 bases and 4 bases, there was a span of 7 bases. Germline CDR1 reads SGDLS; CDR2 reads YYNGEE. The length of the CDR3 is 14 residues. The CDR3 reads CASSVAQNNEKLFF. CDR3 coding DNA: TGTGCCAGCAGCGTAGCGCAGAATAATGAAAAACTGTTTTTT.

This clone was counted only a few times. This chain joins TRBV5-1 and TRBJ1-2, with 9 bases aligning to TRBD1. CDR3 length: 16 residues. After removal of 5 bases from V and 9 bases from J, the junction contained 17 bases not matched to a gene. CDR1 is SGHRS and CDR2 is YFSETQ in the germline V gene. CDR3 sequence (DNA): TGCGCCAGCAGGCAAATCGGGACAGGGTTGACTTTAAGCTACACCTTC. It codes for CASRQIGTGLTLSYTF.

This chain links TRBV5-4 with TRBJ2-6; D possibly corresponds to TRBD2 (5 bases). The CDR3 length is 16 residues. The germline V gene encodes CDR1 SGHNT and CDR2 YYREEE (reference sequence). V shed 2 bases and J shed 4 bases, with 13 bases lying between them. The CDR3: CASSLGPPGGANVLTF. CDR3 in DNA: TGTGCCAGCAGCTTAGGCCCACCGGGAGGGGCCAACGTCCTGACTTTC.

This clone has more than one count but fewer than ten. The CDR3 DNA reads TGTGCCAGCAGTATACAAGAGACCCAGTACTTC. Protein: CASSIQETQYF. The V and J genes are TRBV2 and TRBJ2-5, with D unresolved. Germline-derived CDR1 and CDR2 are SNHLY and FYNNEI. The CDR3 length is 11 residues. Trimming stripped 5 bases from V and 2 bases from J, with 3 bases between.

The V call is TRBV7-9, the J call TRBJ2-5, with D tentatively TRBD1 (5 bases). The CDR3 runs to 12 residues. Looked up from germline, CDR1 is SEHNR and CDR2 is FQNEAQ (reference sequence). The V and J ends lost 6 bases and 4 bases respectively, with 9 bases between them. This CDR3 reads CASSPGIETQYF. The CDR3 DNA sequence: TGTGCCAGCAGTCCAGGGATAGAGACCCAGTACTTC.

V is TRBV20-1 and J is TRBJ1-1; D remains ambiguous. V was pared by 0 bases and J by 7 bases, with 6 bases between. This CDR3 is 11 amino acids long. Per germline, CDR1 DFQATT and CDR2 SNEGSKA (reference sequence). The CDR3 DNA reads as TGCAGTGCTAGAGAAGACAATGAAGCTTTCTTT. Translating gives CSAREDNEAFF.

This clone was detected a few times. The chain recombines TRBV30 with TRBJ1-1; D perhaps matches TRBD1 (5 bases). The length of the CDR3 is 12 residues. Trimming cost V 8 bases and J 4 bases, with 14 bases left between them. Germline V gives CDR1 GTSNPN, CDR2 SVGIG (reference sequence). The CDR3 region has the DNA TGTGCCAGGGCGGGGGGGAGCACTGAAGCTTTCTTT. It specifies CARAGGSTEAFF.

V and J are TRBV10-2 and TRBJ2-3; 12 bases fit TRBD2. Per the germline V gene, CDR1 is WSHSY and CDR2 is SAAADI. This CDR3 region has 18 residues. J was trimmed by 6 bases and V by 3 bases; bases with no gene match: 13. The CDR3 DNA follows: TGCGCCAGCAGTGATAGGTTACCCCTAGCGGGAGGGCCGGATACGCAGTATTTT. Protein product: CASSDRLPLAGGPDTQYF.

The chain employs TRBV6-1 and TRBJ1-2; TRBD1 agrees at 7 bases. Germline-derived CDR1 and CDR2 are MNHNS and SASEGT. The CDR3 totals 14 residues. The trim removed 8 bases at V and 11 bases at J, leaving 17 bases unmatched. The CDR3 sequence is CASGGQRLTLSYTF. CDR3 nucleotides: TGTGCCAGCGGGGGACAGCGACTAACTTTGAGTTACACCTTC.

This clone was seen only a few times. V gene TRBV5-1 combines with J gene TRBJ1-2; D perhaps matches TRBD1 (6 bases). Germline V gives CDR1 SGHRS, CDR2 YFSETQ. The V gene lost 3 bases and the J gene lost 8 bases, with 14 bases spanning the gap. This CDR3 contains 13 residues. CDR3 region: CASSSTEGGGYTF. The CDR3, as DNA: TGCGCCAGCAGCTCAACGGAGGGGGGGGGCTACACCTTC. The complete variable domain, with remaining parts taken from reference TRBV5-1 and TRBJ1-2, reads KAGVTQTPRYLIKTRGQQVTLSCSPISGHRSVSWYQQTPGQGLQFLFEYFSETQRNKGNFPGRFSGRQFSNSRSEMNVSTLELGDSALYLCASSSTEGGGYTFGSGTRLTVV.

This clone was counted only a few times. J is TRBJ2-7 and V is TRBV4-2; TRBD2 agrees at 10 bases. Per germline, CDR1 LGHNA and CDR2 YNFKEQ. J was trimmed by 0 bases and V by 4 bases; bases with no gene match: 6. CDR3 length equals 16 residues. The CDR3 sequence is CASSRELAGNSYEQYF. As DNA, the CDR3 is TGTGCCAGCAGCCGGGAACTAGCGGGAAACTCCTACGAGCAGTACTTC.

The chain carries TRBV5-1 and TRBJ2-7; 11 bases are shared with TRBD2. This CDR3 has 16 amino acids. After removal of 1 base from V and 5 bases from J, the junction contained 8 bases not matched to a gene. Germline loops: CDR1 SGHRS, CDR2 YFSETQ. The CDR3 region is CASSLKLAGDPHEQYF. Written as DNA, the CDR3 is TGCGCCAGCAGCTTGAAACTAGCGGGAGACCCCCACGAGCAGTACTTC.

The table lists this clone with many counts. V is TRBV23-1 and J is TRBJ2-6, with D perhaps matching TRBD2 (5 bases). TRBV23-1 has ORF status, its function being uncertain. V was clipped by 0 bases and J by 4 bases, with 10 bases between them. The CDR3 loop spans 16 amino acids. The CDR3 loop reads CASSQSVGSGANVLTF. CDR3 DNA: TGCGCCAGCAGTCAATCTGTAGGGAGCGGGGCCAACGTCCTGACTTTC.

This clone was found a few times. The chain is built from TRBV18 and TRBJ1-2; 9 positions agree with TRBD1. Per the germline V gene, CDR1 is KGHSH and CDR2 is LQKENI. There are 15 residues in the CDR3. Germline trimming cut 5 bases from V and 1 base from J; bases unmatched to any gene: 5. As DNA, the CDR3 is TGTGCCAGCTCAGATACAGGGGGCCTTAACTATGGCTACACCTTC. Encoded protein: CASSDTGGLNYGYTF.

This clone was detected a few times. The chain has TRBV2 and TRBJ1-1; 7 bases agree with TRBD1. The CDR3 is made up of 13 amino acids. Germline assignment: CDR1 SNHLY and CDR2 FYNNEI. Trimming at V came to 6 bases and at J to 5 bases, leaving 6 bases not matched to a gene. The CDR3 DNA reads TGTGCCAGCAGGGCAAGCAGGGGGACTGAAGCTTTCTTT. This sequence encodes CASRASRGTEAFF.

In its sample, this clone was seen a few times. The chain uses TRBV27 and TRBJ2-7; 10 bases map to TRBD2. Germline assignment: CDR1 MNHEY and CDR2 SMNVEV (reference sequence). The CDR3 runs to 15 residues. V shed 5 bases, J shed 5 bases, and the junction held 9 bases outside the gene matches. This CDR3 is CASSTSGAGGNEQYF. The DNA of the CDR3 is TGTGCCAGCAGTACTAGCGGGGCCGGGGGGAACGAGCAGTACTTC.

V usage is TRBV30 and J usage is TRBJ2-7, with 8 positions matching TRBD2. The germline V gene has CDR1 GTSNPN and CDR2 SVGIG (reference sequence). V trimming: 2 bases; J trimming: 0 bases; junction bases outside the gene matches: 6. The CDR3 loop spans 15 amino acids. DNA for the CDR3: TGTGCCTGGAGTAATGGCGGGAGGCCCTCCTACGAGCAGTACTTC. Its protein product is CAWSNGGRPSYEQYF. The entire variable domain, with the rest obtained from reference TRBV30 and TRBJ2-7, is as follows: SQTIHQWPATLVQPVGSPLSLECTVEGTSNPNLYWYRQAAGRGLQLLFYSVGIGQISSEVPQNLSASRPQDRQFILSSKKLLLSDSGFYLCAWSNGGRPSYEQYFGPGTRLTVT.

CDR3 DNA sequence: TGTGCCAGCAGCCCAGGACTAGCGGGCCCCTACAATGAGCAGTTCTTC. This gives the protein CASSPGLAGPYNEQFF. The rearrangement links TRBV9 to TRBJ2-1; the match to TRBD2 covers 11 bases. CDR1 and CDR2 from the germline V gene are SGDLS and YYNGEE. Trimming removed 4 bases from V and 2 bases from J; junction bases left unmatched: 5. This CDR3 is built from 16 residues.

The chain links TRBV21-1 to TRBJ2-7; TRBD2 reflects the table's D call only, with no check against the DNA. TRBV21-1 is classified as a pseudogene. The CDR3 sequence is 15 residues long. CDR3 DNA: TGTGCCAGCAGCAAAGATGCGGGACTAGCGGGAGAGCAGTACTTC. It is translated as CASSKDAGLAGEQYF.

In its sample, this clone was seen a few times. The rearrangement uses TRBV7-9 and TRBJ1-6, with D perhaps TRBD1 (6 bases). Germline CDR1 and CDR2: SEHNR and FQNEAQ (reference sequence). The CDR3 runs 16 residues. Deletions cut 5 bases from V and 6 bases from J, with 17 bases between. The CDR3 here is CASSRTLGQSNSPLHF. In DNA form, the CDR3 reads TGTGCCAGCAGCCGCACCCTAGGACAGAGTAATTCACCCCTCCACTTT.

This clone has a handful of counts. The genes are TRBV5-1 and TRBJ2-1, with 8 bases identical to TRBD1. This CDR3 has 17 amino acids. In germline, CDR1 is SGHRS, CDR2 YFSETQ. V trimming: 4 bases; J trimming: 0 bases; junction bases outside the gene matches: 9. CDR3 nucleotides: TGCGCCAGCAGCACCGGACAGGGCCATTCCTCCTACAATGAGCAGTTCTTC. Residues: CASSTGQGHSSYNEQFF.

V gene TRBV5-1 combines with J gene TRBJ1-1; D gene ambiguous. In germline, CDR1 is SGHRS, CDR2 YFSETQ. The CDR3 runs 15 residues. V lost 0 bases and J 3 bases, leaving 12 bases between the germline ends. The CDR3 spells CASSLGNREDTEAFF. CDR3 DNA sequence: TGCGCCAGCAGCTTGGGAAACCGGGAGGACACTGAAGCTTTCTTT.

The chain couples TRBV18 to TRBJ1-1; a possible D gene is TRBD1 (5 bases). CDR3 length equals 15 residues. V gave up 3 bases and J gave up 1 base, with 12 bases separating them. Germline V gene data show CDR1 as KGHSH and CDR2 as LQKENI. The CDR3 sequence: CASSPRRRGNTEAFF. The CDR3 bases are TGTGCCAGCTCACCCCGCCGAAGGGGGAACACTGAAGCTTTCTTT.